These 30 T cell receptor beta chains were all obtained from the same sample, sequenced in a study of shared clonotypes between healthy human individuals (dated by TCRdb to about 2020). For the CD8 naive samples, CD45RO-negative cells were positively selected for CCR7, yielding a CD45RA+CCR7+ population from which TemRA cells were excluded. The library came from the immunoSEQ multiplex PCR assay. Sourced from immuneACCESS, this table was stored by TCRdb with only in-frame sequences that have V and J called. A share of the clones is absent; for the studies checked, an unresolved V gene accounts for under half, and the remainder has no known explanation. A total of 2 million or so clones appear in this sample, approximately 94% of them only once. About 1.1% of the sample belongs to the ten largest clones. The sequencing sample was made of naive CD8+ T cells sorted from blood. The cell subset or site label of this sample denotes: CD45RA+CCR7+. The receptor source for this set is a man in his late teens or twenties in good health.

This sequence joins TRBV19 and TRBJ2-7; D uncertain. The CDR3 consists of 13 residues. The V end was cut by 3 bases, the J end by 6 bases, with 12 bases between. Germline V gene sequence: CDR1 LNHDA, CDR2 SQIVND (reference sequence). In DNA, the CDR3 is TGTGCCAGTAGTATCGTAGAAGGCGGCGAGCAGTACTTC. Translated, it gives CASSIVEGGEQYF.

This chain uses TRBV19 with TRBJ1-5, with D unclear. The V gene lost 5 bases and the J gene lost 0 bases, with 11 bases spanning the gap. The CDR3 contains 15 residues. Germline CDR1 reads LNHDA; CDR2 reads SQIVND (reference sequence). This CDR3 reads CASSAAPYSNQPQHF. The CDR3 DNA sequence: TGTGCCAGTAGTGCCGCCCCCTATAGCAATCAGCCCCAGCATTTT.

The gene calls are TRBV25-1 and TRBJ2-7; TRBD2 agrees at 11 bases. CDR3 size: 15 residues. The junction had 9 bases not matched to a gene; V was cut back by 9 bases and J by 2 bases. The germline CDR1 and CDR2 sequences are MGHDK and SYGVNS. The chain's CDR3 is CASPAPSGRPYEQYF. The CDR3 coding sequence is TGTGCCAGTCCCGCTCCTAGCGGGAGGCCCTACGAGCAGTACTTC.

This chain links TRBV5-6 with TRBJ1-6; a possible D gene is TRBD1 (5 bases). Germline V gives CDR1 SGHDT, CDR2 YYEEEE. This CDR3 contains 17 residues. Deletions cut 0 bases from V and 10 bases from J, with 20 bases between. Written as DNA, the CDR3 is TGTGCCAGCAGCTTGGAGTTATTCGGCCAGGGAGGATCACCCCTCCACTTT. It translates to CASSLELFGQGGSPLHF. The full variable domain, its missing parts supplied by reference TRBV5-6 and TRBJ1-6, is DAGVTQSPTHLIKTRGQQVTLRCSPKSGHDTVSWYQQALGQGPQFIFQYYEEEERQRGNFPDRFSGHQFPNYSSELNVNALLLGDSALYLCASSLELFGQGGSPLHFGNGTRLTVT.

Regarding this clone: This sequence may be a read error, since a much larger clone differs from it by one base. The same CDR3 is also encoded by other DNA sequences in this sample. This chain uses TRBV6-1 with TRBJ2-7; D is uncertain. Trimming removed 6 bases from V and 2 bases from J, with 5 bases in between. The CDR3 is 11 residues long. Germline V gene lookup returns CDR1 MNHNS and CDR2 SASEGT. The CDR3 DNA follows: TGTGCCAGCAGCCCCCCCTACGAGCAGTACTTC. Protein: CASSPPYEQYF.

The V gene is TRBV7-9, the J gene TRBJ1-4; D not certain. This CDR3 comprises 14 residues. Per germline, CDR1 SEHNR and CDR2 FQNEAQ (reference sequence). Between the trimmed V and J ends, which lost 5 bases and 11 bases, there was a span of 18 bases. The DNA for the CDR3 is TGTGCCAGCAGCGATCAGGCGACTTCCGGGAAACTGTTTTTT. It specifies CASSDQATSGKLFF.

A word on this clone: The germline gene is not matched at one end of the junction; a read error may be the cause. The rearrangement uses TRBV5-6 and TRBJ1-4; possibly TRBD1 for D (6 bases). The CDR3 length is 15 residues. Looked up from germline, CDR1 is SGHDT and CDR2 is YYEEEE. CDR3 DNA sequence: TGTGCCAGCAGCAAAGGGGGTGCTAATAATGAAAAACTGTGTTTT. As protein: CASSKGGANNEKLCF. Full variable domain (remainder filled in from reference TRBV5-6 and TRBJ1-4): DAGVTQSPTHLIKTRGQQVTLRCSPKSGHDTVSWYQQALGQGPQFIFQYYEEEERQRGNFPDRFSGHQFPNYSSELNVNALLLGDSALYLCASSKGGANNEKLCFGSGTQLSVL.

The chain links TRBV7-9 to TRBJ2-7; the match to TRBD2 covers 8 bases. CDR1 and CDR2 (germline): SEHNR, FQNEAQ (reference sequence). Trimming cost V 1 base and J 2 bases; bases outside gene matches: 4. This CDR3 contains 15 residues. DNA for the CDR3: TGTGCCAGCAGCTTAGTTCTAGCGGGTCCCTACGAGCAGTACTTC. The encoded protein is CASSLVLAGPYEQYF. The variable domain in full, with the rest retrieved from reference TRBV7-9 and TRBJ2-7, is DTGVSQNPRHKITKRGQNVTFRCDPISEHNRLYWYRQTLGQGPEFLTYFQNEAQLEKSRLLSDRFSAERPKGSFSTLEIQRTEQGDSAMYLCASSLVLAGPYEQYFGPGTRLTVT.

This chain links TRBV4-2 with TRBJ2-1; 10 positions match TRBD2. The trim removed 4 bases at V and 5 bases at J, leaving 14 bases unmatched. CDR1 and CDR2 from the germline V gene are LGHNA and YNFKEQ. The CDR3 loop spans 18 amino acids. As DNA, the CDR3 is TGTGCCAGCAGCCTAGGAGATAGCAGCGGGAGGGCCCACAATGAGCAGTTCTTC. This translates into CASSLGDSSGRAHNEQFF.

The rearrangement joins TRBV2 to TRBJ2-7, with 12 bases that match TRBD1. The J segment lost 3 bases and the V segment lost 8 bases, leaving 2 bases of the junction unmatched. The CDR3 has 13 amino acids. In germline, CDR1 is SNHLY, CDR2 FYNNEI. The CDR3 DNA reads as TGTGCCAGCGGGACAGGGGGCATCTACGAGCAGTACTTC. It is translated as CASGTGGIYEQYF. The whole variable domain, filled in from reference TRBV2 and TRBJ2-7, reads EPEVTQTPSHQVTQMGQEVILRCVPISNHLYFYWYRQILGQKVEFLVSFYNNEISEKSEIFDDQFSVERPDGSNFTLKIRSTKLEDSAMYFCASGTGGIYEQYFGPGTRLTVT.

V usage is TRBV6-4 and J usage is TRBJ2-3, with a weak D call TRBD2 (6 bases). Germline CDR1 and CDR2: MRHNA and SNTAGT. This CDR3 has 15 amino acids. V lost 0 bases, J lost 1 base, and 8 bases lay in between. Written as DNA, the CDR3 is TGTGCCAGCAGTGACTCGCCTAGCGGCACAGATACGCAGTATTTT. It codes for CASSDSPSGTDTQYF.

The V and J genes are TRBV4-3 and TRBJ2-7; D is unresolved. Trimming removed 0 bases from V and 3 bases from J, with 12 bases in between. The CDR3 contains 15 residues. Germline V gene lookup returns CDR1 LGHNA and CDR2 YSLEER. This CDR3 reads CASSQDRYSLYEQYF. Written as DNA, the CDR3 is TGCGCCAGCAGCCAAGATAGATACAGTCTCTACGAGCAGTACTTC.

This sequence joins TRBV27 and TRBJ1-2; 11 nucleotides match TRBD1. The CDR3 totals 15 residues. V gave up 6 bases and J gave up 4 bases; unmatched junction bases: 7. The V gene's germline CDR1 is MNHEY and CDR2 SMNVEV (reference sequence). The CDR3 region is CASSPGQGAGYGYTF. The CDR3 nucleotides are TGTGCCAGCAGCCCAGGACAGGGGGCGGGCTATGGCTACACCTTC.

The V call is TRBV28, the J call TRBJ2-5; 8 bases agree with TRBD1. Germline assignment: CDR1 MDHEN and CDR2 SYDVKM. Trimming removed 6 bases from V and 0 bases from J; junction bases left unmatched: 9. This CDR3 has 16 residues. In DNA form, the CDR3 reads TGTGCCAGCAGCCCAAGACAGGGGTTATACCAAGAGACCCAGTACTTC. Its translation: CASSPRQGLYQETQYF.

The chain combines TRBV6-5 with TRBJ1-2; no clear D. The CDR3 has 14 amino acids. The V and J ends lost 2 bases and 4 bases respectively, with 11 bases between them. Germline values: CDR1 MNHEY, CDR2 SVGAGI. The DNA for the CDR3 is TGTGCCAGCAGTTACCTTGGCAGGCCCTATGGCTACACCTTC. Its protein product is CASSYLGRPYGYTF.

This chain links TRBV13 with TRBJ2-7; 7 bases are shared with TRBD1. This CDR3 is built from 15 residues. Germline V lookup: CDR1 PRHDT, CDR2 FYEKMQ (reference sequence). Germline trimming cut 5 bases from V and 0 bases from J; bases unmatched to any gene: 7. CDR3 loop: CASSGPGTVSYEQYF. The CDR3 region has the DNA TGTGCCAGCAGCGGCCCCGGGACAGTCTCCTACGAGCAGTACTTC.

Written as DNA, the CDR3 is TGTGCCAGCAGCCGGACTAGCAGCACAGATACGCAGTATTTT. Protein product: CASSRTSSTDTQYF. The chain couples TRBV5-4 to TRBJ2-3; 8 bases agree with TRBD2. The CDR3 loop spans 14 amino acids. Germline CDR1 reads SGHNT; CDR2 reads YYREEE (reference sequence). With 4 bases clipped from V and 0 bases from J, the junction kept 1 base outside the gene matches.

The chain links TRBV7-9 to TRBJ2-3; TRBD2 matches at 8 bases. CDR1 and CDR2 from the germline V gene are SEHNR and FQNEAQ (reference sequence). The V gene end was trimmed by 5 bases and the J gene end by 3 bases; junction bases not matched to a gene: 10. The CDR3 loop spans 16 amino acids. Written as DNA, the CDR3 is TGTGCCAGCAGCCATTATAGCGGGGCCGGGACAGATACGCAGTATTTT. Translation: CASSHYSGAGTDTQYF.

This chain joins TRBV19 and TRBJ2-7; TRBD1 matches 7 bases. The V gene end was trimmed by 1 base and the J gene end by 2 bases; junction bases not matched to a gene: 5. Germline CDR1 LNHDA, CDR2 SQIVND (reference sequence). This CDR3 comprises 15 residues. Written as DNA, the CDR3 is TGTGCCAGTAGTATAGGGTTTGGGACAGCCTACGAGCAGTACTTC. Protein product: CASSIGFGTAYEQYF.

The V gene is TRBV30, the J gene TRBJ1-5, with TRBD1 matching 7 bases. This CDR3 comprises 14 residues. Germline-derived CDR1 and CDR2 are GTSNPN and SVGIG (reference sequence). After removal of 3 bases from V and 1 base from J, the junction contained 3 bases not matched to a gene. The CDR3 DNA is TGTGCCTGGAGCCAGGGGGAAAGCAATCAGCCCCAGCATTTT. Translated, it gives CAWSQGESNQPQHF.

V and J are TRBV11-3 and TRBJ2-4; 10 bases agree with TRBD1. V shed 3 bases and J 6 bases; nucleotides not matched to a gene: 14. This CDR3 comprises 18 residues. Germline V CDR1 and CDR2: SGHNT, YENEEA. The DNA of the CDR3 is TGTGCCAGCAGCTTCCCCGACCAGGGGACAGGGGAGCTAAACATTCAGTACTTC. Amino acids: CASSFPDQGTGELNIQYF.

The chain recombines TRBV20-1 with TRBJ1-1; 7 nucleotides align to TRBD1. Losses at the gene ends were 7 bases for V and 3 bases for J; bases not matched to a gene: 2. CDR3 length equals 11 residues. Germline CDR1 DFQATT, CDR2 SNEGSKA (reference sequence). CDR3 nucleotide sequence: TGCAGTGTCGACAGGGACACTGAAGCTTTCTTT. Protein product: CSVDRDTEAFF.

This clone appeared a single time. The DNA of the CDR3 is TGTGCCAGCAGCTTAGCTTGGGAGTTCACAGATACGCAGTATTTT. Encoded protein: CASSLAWEFTDTQYF. The chain joins TRBV11-2 to TRBJ2-3; tentatively, D is TRBD2 (5 bases). Trimming stripped 1 base from V and 2 bases from J, with 10 bases between. CDR1 is SGHAT, CDR2 FQNNGV, per germline. This CDR3 has 15 residues.

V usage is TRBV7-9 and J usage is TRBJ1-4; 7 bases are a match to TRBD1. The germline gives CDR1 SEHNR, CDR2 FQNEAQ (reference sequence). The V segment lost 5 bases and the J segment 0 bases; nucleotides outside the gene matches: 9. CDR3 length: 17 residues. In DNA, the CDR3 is TGTGCCAGCAGCCCCGGGACAGACGATGCAACTAATGAAAAACTGTTTTTT. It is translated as CASSPGTDDATNEKLFF.

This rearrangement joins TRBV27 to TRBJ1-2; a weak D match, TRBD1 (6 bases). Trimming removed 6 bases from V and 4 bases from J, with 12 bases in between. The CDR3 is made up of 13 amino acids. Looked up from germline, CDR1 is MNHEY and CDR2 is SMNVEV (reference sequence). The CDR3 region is CASRQQGSYGYTF. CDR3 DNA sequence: TGTGCCAGCAGACAACAGGGATCCTATGGCTACACCTTC.

CDR3 sequence reads: CASSEPGLYNEQFF. The CDR3 DNA follows: TGTGCCAGCAGTGAACCGGGCCTTTACAATGAGCAGTTCTTC. The rearrangement links TRBV25-1 to TRBJ2-1; no clear D. Between the trimmed V and J ends, which lost 2 bases and 4 bases, there was a span of 9 bases. The CDR3 sequence is 14 residues long. Germline V gives CDR1 MGHDK, CDR2 SYGVNS.

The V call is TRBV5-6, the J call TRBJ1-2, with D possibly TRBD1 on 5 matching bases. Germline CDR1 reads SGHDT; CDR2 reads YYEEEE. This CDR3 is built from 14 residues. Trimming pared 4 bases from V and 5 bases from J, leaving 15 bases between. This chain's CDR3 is CASSQQTGTYGYTF. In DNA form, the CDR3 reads TGTGCCAGCAGCCAACAGACCGGGACGTATGGCTACACCTTC.

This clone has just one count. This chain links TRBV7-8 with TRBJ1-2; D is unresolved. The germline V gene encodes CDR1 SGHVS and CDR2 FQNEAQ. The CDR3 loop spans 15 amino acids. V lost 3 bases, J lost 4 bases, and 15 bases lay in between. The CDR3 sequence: CASSFDPKTIYGYTF. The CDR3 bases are TGTGCCAGCAGCTTCGACCCGAAAACTATCTATGGCTACACCTTC.

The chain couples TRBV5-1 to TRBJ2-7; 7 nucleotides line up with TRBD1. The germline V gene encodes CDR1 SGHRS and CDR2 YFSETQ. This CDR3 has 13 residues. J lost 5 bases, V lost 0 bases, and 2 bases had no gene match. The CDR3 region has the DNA TGCGCCAGCAGCTTGGGAGGGGGCGACGAGCAGTACTTC. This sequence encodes CASSLGGGDEQYF.

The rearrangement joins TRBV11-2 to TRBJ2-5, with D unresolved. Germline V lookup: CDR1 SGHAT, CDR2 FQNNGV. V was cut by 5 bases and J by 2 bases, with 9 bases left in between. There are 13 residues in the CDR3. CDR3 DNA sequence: TGTGCCAGCAGCCCCCCCACACAAGAGACCCAGTACTTC. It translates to CASSPPTQETQYF.